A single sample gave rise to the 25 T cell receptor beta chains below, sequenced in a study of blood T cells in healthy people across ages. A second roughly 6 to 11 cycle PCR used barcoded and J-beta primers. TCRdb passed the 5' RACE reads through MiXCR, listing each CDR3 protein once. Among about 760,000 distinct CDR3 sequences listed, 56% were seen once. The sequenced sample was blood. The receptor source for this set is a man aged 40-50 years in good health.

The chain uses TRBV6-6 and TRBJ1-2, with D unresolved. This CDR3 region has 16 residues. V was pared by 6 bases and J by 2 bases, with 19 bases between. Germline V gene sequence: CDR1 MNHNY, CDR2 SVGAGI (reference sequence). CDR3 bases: TGTGCCAGCAGCCCCGTCGGTGGGAGGGCAAACTATGGCTACACCTTC. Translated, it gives CASSPVGGRANYGYTF.

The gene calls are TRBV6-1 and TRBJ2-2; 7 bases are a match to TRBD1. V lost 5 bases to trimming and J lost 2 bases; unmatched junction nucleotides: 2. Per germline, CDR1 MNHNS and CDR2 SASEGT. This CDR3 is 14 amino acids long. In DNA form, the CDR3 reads TGTGCCAGCAGTTGGGACAGAAACACCGGGGAGCTGTTTTTT. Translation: CASSWDRNTGELFF.

CDR3 residues: CASRSGTSTYEQYF. The CDR3 DNA sequence: TGTGCCAGCCGGTCCGGGACTAGCACCTACGAGCAGTACTTC. The V call is TRBV25-1, the J call TRBJ2-7, with 9 bases fitting TRBD2. The J segment lost 2 bases and the V segment lost 8 bases, leaving 7 bases of the junction unmatched. The CDR3 has 14 amino acids. Germline V gene data show CDR1 as MGHDK and CDR2 as SYGVNS.

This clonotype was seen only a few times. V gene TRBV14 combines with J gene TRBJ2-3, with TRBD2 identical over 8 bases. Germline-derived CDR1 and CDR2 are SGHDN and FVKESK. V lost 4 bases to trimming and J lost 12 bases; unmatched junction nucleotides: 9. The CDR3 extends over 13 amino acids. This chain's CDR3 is CASSPYLAGPQYF. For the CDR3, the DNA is TGTGCCAGCAGCCCTTATCTAGCGGGCCCTCAGTATTTT. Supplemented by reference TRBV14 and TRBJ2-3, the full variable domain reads EAGVTQFPSHSVIEKGQTVTLRCDPISGHDNLYWYRRVMGKEIKFLLHFVKESKQDESGMPNNRFLAERTGGTYSTLKVQPAELEDSGVYFCASSPYLAGPQYFGPGTRLTVL.

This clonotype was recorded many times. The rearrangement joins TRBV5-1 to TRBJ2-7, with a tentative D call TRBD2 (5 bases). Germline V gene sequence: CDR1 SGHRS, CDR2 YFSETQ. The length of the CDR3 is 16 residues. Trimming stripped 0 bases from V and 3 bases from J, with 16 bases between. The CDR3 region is CASSLAPRDANYEQYF. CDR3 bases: TGCGCCAGCAGCTTGGCGCCCCGGGATGCAAACTACGAGCAGTACTTC.

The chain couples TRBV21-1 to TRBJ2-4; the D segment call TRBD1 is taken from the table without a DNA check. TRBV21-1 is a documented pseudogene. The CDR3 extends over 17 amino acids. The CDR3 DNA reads TGTGCCAGCCCCCTCGGCGGCCCTGGGACAGTTCGAAACATTCAGTACTTC. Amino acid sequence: CASPLGGPGTVRNIQYF.

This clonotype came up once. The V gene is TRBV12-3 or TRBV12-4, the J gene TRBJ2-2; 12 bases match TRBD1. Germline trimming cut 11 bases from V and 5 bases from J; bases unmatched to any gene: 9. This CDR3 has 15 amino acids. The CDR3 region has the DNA TGTGCCTCCAAACCGGGACAGGGGGCGACCGGGGAGCTGTTTTTT. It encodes CASKPGQGATGELFF.

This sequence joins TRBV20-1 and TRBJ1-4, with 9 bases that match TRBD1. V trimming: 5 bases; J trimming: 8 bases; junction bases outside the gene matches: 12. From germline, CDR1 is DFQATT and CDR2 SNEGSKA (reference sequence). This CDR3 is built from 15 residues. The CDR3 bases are TGCAGTGCTCCAGAGCCCCGGACAGGGGAGGAAAAACTGTTTTTT. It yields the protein CSAPEPRTGEEKLFF.

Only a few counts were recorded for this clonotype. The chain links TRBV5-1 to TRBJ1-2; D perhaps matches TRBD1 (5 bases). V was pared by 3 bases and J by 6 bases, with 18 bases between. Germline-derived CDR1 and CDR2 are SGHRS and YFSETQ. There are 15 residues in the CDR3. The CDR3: CASSSAGLSSDGYTF. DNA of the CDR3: TGCGCCAGCAGCTCTGCGGGACTTTCCTCTGATGGCTACACCTTC.

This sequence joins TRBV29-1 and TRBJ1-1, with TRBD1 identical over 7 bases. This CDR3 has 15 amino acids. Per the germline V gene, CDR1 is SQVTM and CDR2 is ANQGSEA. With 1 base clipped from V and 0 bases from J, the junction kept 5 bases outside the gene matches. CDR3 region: CSVEGTGEMNTEAFF. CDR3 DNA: TGCAGCGTTGAAGGTACAGGGGAGATGAACACTGAAGCTTTCTTT.

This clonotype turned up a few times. The CDR3 loop is CSARASGLRNEQFF. CDR3 DNA: TGCAGTGCTAGGGCCAGCGGGTTACGTAATGAGCAGTTCTTC. The chain joins TRBV20-1 to TRBJ2-1; TRBD2 might be the D (6 bases). This CDR3 has 14 residues. Trimming shortened V by 3 bases and J by 7 bases, and 16 bases separated the two germline ends. Germline V gene sequence: CDR1 DFQATT, CDR2 SNEGSKA (reference sequence).

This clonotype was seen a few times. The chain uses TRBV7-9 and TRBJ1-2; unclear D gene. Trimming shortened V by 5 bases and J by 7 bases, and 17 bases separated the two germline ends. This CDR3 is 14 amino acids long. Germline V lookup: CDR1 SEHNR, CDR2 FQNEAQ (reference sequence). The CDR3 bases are TGTGCCAGCAGCCTCCTTCGCCAGGCCCTTGGCTACACCTTC. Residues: CASSLLRQALGYTF.

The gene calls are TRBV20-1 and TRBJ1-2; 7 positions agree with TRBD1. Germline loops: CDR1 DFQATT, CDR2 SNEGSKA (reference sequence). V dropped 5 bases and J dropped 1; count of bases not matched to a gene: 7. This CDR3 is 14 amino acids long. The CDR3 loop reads CSAFGQARNYGYTF. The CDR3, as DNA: TGCAGTGCTTTTGGACAGGCCCGTAACTATGGCTACACCTTC.

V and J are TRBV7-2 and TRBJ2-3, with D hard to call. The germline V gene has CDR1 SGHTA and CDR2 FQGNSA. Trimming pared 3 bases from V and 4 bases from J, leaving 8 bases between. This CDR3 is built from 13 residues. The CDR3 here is CASSFVRSDTQYF. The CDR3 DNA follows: TGTGCCAGCAGCTTTGTAAGGTCAGATACGCAGTATTTT.

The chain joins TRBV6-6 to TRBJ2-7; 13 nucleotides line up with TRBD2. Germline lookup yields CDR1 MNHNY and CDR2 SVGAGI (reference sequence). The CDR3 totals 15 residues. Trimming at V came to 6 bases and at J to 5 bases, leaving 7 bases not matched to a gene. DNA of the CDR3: TGTGCCAGCAGCCAGGGACTAGCGGGATCAAACGAGCAGTACTTC. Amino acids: CASSQGLAGSNEQYF.

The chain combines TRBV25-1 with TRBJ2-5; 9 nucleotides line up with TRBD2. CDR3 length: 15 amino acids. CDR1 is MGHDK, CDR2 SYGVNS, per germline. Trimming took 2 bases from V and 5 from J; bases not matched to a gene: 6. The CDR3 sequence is CASSEGRGGAETQYF. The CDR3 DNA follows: TGTGCCAGCAGTGAAGGCCGCGGGGGGGCGGAGACCCAGTACTTC.

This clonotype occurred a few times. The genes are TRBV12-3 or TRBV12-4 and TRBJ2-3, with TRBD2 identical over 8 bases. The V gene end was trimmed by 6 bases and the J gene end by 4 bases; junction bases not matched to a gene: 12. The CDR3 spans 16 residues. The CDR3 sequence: CASSRGGDSGADTQYF. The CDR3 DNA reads TGTGCCAGCAGCCGGGGGGGGGATTCAGGGGCAGATACGCAGTATTTT.

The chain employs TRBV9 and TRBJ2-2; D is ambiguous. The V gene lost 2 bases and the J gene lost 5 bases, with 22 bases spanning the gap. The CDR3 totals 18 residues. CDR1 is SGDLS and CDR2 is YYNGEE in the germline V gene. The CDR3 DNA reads TGTGCCAGCAGCGTGGCTACTTGGCTGCCTTTGAGGACCGGGGAGCTGTTTTTT. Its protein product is CASSVATWLPLRTGELFF.

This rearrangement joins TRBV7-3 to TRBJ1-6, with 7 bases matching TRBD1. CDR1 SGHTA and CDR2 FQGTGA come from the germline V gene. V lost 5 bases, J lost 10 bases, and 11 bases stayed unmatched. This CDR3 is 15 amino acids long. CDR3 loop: CASSPEPGGESPLHF. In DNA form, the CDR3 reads TGTGCCAGCAGCCCCGAGCCAGGGGGGGAATCACCCCTCCACTTT.

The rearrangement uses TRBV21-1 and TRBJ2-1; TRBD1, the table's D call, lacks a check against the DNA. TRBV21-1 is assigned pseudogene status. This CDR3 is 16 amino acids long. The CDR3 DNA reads TGTGCCAGCGGCCTCTCCGGGACACCTTCCTACAATGAGCAGTTCTTC. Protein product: CASGLSGTPSYNEQFF.

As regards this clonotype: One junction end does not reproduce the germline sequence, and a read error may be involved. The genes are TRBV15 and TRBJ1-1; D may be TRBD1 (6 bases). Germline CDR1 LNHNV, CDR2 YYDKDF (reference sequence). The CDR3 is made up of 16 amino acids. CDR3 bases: TGTGCCACCCGCAGATCCGTGACAGGCGCGAACACTGAAGCTTTCTTT. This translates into CATRRSVTGANTEAFF.

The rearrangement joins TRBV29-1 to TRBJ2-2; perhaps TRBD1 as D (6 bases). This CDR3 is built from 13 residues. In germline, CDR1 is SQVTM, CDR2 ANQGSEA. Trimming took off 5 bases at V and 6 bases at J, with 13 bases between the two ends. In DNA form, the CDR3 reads TGCAGCGTTACAGGGTCGTTGCCCGGGGAGCTGTTTTTT. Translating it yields CSVTGSLPGELFF.

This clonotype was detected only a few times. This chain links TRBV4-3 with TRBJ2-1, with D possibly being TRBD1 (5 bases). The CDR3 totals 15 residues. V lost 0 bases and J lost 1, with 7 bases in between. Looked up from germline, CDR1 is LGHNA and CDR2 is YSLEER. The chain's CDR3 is CASSQDGASYNEQFF. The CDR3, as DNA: TGCGCCAGCAGCCAAGATGGGGCATCCTACAATGAGCAGTTCTTC.

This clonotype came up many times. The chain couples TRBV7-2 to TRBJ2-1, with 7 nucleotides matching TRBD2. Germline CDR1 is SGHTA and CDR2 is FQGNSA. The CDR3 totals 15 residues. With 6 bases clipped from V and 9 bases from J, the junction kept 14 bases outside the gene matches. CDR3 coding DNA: TGTGCCAGCAGACAAGGGACTACCGGCTTAGGTGAGCAGTTCTTC. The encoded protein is CASRQGTTGLGEQFF.

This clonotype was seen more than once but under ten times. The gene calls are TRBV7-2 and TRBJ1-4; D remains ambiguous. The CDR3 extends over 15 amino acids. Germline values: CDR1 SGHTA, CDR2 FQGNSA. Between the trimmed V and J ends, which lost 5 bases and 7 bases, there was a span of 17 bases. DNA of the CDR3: TGTGCCAGCAGCCCAGTGGGTCGGGCGGGTGAAAAACTGTTTTTT. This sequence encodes CASSPVGRAGEKLFF.